These T cell receptor beta chains were read from a single sample in a study of blood T cell repertoires in COVID-19. This table comes from immunoSEQ multiplex PCR, and its TCRdb copy is limited to in-frame clones, with some not included. This sample has fewer than 40,000 clones, with around 77% found just once. Sequencing used peripheral blood. The origin of the receptors is an older man with active or convalescent COVID-19. Each CDR3 is given without its conserved first and last residue.

V gene	J gene	CDR3 protein
TRBV5-1	TRBJ1-1	ASSPRPGQGSTEAF
TRBV28	TRBJ2-6	ASTQGSRSDGANVLT
TRBV4-2	TRBJ2-1	ASSQAFRGGRGNEQF
TRBV18	TRBJ1-1	ASSDDRVIAEAF
TRBV23-1	TRBJ2-1	ASSHPGTGGIDEQF
TRBV16	TRBJ2-1	ASSQSGQGDNEQF
TRBV5-1	TRBJ1-3	ASSLTTGAGNTIY
TRBV7-2	TRBJ2-1	ASSPTGASYNEQF
TRBV6-5	TRBJ1-5	ASRPGGSNQPQH
TRBV6-5	TRBJ2-3	ASSRSGLSTDTQY
TRBV16	TRBJ1-1	ASSQSGLPGTARGPEAF
TRBV28	TRBJ2-5	ASSLGEDQETQY
TRBV5-4	TRBJ2-7	ASSPGQSYEQY
TRBV9	TRBJ2-3	ASSARGSSLADTQY
TRBV7-2	TRBJ2-7	ASSSGGTDTYEQY